These 4 T cell receptor beta chains were all obtained from the same sample, sequenced in a study of T cell responses to AZD1222 COVID-19 vaccine. Generated by immunoSEQ multiplex PCR, the TCRdb table keeps only in-frame clones and is missing some. The sample contains 120,000 or so clones, approximately 90% of which appear only once. Source: peripheral blood, taken 28 days after the second AZD1222 dose. These TCRs come from an adult who received the AZD1222 COVID-19 vaccine.

This chain links TRBV5-5 with TRBJ1-1, with D hard to call. Looked up from germline, CDR1 is SGHKS and CDR2 is YYEKEE (reference sequence). CDR3 length: 13 residues. V gave up 8 bases and J gave up 1 base, with 12 bases separating them. CDR3 in DNA: TGTGCCAGTCACGGAGCCCCGAACACTGAAGCTTTCTTT. This encodes CASHGAPNTEAFF.

The chain employs TRBV2 and TRBJ1-6, with 7 bases identical to TRBD1. V lost 5 bases, J lost 9 bases, and 4 bases stayed unmatched. CDR1 and CDR2 (germline): SNHLY, FYNNEI. CDR3 length equals 13 residues. CDR3 DNA: TGTGCCAGCAGTAGTGACAGGGTTTCACCCCTCCACTTT. This sequence encodes CASSSDRVSPLHF.

The chain has TRBV28 and TRBJ1-5; TRBD1 matches 8 bases. This CDR3 comprises 14 residues. V gave up 10 bases and J gave up 1 base; unmatched junction bases: 6. Per germline, CDR1 MDHEN and CDR2 SYDVKM. CDR3 DNA sequence: TGTGCCATCGTGGACAGGGCAAGCAATCAGCCCCAGCATTTT. It translates to CAIVDRASNQPQHF.

The gene calls are TRBV10-1 and TRBJ2-5, with no clear D. V lost 2 bases to trimming and J lost 0 bases, with 10 bases between them. This CDR3 region has 15 residues. The germline V gene has CDR1 WNHNN and CDR2 SYGVQD (reference sequence). The DNA for the CDR3 is TGCGCCAGCAGTGAGCCCGGCACTGACCAAGAGACCCAGTACTTC. Its protein is CASSEPGTDQETQYF.